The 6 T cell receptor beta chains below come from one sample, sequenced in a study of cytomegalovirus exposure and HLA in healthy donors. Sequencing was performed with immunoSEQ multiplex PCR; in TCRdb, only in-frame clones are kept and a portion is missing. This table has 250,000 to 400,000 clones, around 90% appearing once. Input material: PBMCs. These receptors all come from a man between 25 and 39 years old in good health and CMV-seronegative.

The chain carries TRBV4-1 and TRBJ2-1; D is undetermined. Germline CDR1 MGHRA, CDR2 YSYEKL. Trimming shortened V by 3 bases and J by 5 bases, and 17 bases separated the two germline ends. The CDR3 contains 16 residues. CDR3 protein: CASSHMSSNSDNEQFF. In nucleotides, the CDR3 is TGCGCCAGCAGCCATATGTCCAGTAATTCTGACAATGAGCAGTTCTTC.

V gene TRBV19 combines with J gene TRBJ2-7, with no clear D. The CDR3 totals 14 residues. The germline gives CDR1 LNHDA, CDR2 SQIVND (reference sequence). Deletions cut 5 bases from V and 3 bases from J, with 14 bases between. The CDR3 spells CASSLLEGDYEQYF. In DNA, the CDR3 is TGTGCCAGTAGTTTACTCGAAGGAGACTACGAGCAGTACTTC. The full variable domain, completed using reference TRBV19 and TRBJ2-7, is DGGITQSPKYLFRKEGQNVTLSCEQNLNHDAMYWYRQDPGQGLRLIYYSQIVNDFQKGDIAEGYSVSREKKESFPLTVTSAQKNPTAFYLCASSLLEGDYEQYFGPGTRLTVT.

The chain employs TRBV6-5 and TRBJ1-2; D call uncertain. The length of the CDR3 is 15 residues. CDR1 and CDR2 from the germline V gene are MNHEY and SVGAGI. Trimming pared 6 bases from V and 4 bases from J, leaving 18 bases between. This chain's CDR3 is CASSREGVSSYGYTF. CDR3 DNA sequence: TGTGCCAGCAGCCGCGAGGGAGTTTCTAGCTATGGCTACACCTTC.

The CDR3 loop reads CASSHGDGDRELYGYTF. The CDR3 DNA sequence: TGCGCCAGCAGCCACGGAGATGGGGACAGGGAGCTCTATGGCTACACCTTC. The chain carries TRBV4-1 and TRBJ1-2; 9 nucleotides line up with TRBD1. The germline gives CDR1 MGHRA, CDR2 YSYEKL. The ends lost 3 bases at V and 4 bases at J; junction bases unmatched: 12. The CDR3 contains 17 residues.

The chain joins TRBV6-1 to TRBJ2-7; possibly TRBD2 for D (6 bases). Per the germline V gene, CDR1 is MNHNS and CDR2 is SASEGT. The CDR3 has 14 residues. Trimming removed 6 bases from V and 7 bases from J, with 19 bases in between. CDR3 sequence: CASSAGTEAREQYF. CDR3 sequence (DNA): TGTGCCAGCAGCGCCGGGACTGAAGCCCGAGAGCAGTACTTC.

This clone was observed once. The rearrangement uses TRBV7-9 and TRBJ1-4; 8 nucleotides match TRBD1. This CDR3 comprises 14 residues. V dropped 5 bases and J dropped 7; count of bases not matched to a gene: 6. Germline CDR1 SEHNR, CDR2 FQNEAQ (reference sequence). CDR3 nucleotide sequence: TGTGCCAGCAGCCCGACAGGGGCGGGTGAAAAACTGTTTTTT. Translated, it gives CASSPTGAGEKLFF.